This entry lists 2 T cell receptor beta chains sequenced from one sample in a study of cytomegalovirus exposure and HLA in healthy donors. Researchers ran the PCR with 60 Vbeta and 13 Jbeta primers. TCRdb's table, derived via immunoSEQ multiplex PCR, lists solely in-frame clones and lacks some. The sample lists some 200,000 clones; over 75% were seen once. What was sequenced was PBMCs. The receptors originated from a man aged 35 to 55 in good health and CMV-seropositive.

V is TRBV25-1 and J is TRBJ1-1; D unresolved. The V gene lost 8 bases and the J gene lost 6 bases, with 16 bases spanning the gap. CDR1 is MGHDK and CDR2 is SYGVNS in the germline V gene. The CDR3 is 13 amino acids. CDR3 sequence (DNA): TGTGCCAGCCGACCCGACCGACACGCTGAAGCTTTCTTT. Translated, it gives CASRPDRHAEAFF.

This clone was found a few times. Here the CDR3 DNA reads TGCGCCAGCAGCCAAGTCCCCGGACAGGGGGCAGGTGAGCAGTTCTTC. Translated, it gives CASSQVPGQGAGEQFF. V usage is TRBV4-1 and J usage is TRBJ2-1, with TRBD1 matching 11 bases. Looked up from germline, CDR1 is MGHRA and CDR2 is YSYEKL. CDR3 length: 16 residues. V dropped 1 base and J dropped 9; count of bases not matched to a gene: 8.